The next 21 T cell receptor beta chains were all read from a single sample in a study of OX40 agonist ivuxolimab in advanced cancers. The protocol was immunoSEQ multiplex PCR, while the TCRdb copy is restricted to in-frame clones and leaves out a portion. There are under 80,000 clones in the sample; approximately 89% occur only once, and about 18% lies in the top ten. The sequenced sample was CD4+ or CD8+ T cells sorted from blood, obtained in a trial of the OX40 agonist ivuxolimab. These receptors all come from an adult with an advanced solid tumor such as melanoma, head and neck, liver or kidney cancer.

V gene TRBV30 combines with J gene TRBJ2-7; D tentatively reads TRBD1 or TRBD2 (5 bases each). Per germline, CDR1 GTSNPN and CDR2 SVGIG (reference sequence). Trimming took 3 bases from V and 6 from J, leaving 12 bases between them. The CDR3 spans 12 residues. The CDR3: CAWSAEGSEQYF. The CDR3 coding sequence is TGTGCCTGGAGCGCTGAGGGGTCCGAGCAGTACTTC. Complete variable domain (other parts from reference TRBV30 and TRBJ2-7): SQTIHQWPATLVQPVGSPLSLECTVEGTSNPNLYWYRQAAGRGLQLLFYSVGIGQISSEVPQNLSASRPQDRQFILSSKKLLLSDSGFYLCAWSAEGSEQYFGPGTRLTVT.

The J gene is TRBJ2-7, the V gene TRBV7-2, with 9 positions matching TRBD1. Trimming cost V 5 bases and J 2 bases; bases outside gene matches: 16. CDR1 is SGHTA and CDR2 is FQGNSA in the germline V gene. The CDR3 has 18 amino acids. CDR3 sequence reads: CASSNPRHGTGHPYEQYF. DNA of the CDR3: TGTGCCAGCAGCAATCCGAGGCACGGGACAGGGCATCCCTACGAGCAGTACTTC.

The chain combines TRBV7-2 with TRBJ2-7; tentatively, D is TRBD2 (5 bases). With 1 base removed from V and 2 bases from J, the gap between germline ends came to 12 bases. Germline CDR1 is SGHTA and CDR2 is FQGNSA. The CDR3 loop spans 15 amino acids. CDR3 residues: CASSLESDGTYEQYF. The DNA of the CDR3 is TGTGCCAGCAGCTTAGAGTCCGACGGGACCTACGAGCAGTACTTC.

This chain links TRBV10-3 with TRBJ2-2; 12 bases are a match to TRBD2. Germline values: CDR1 ENHRY, CDR2 SYGVKD. The CDR3 sequence is 14 residues long. V lost 10 bases and J lost 3; bases outside the gene matches: 3. The chain's CDR3 is CATRLAGDTGELFF. The CDR3 DNA reads as TGTGCCACCCGACTAGCGGGAGACACCGGGGAGCTGTTTTTT.

The gene calls are TRBV4-3 and TRBJ2-7; 9 nucleotides align to TRBD1. Germline CDR1 and CDR2: LGHNA and YSLEER. V was pared by 4 bases and J by 2 bases, with 6 bases of the junction left unmatched. This CDR3 has 15 amino acids. In DNA, the CDR3 is TGCGCCAGCAGCCTTGGGACAGGGTTTCCCTACGAGCAGTACTTC. The encoded protein is CASSLGTGFPYEQYF.

The chain carries TRBV4-3 and TRBJ2-6; D perhaps matches TRBD2 (5 bases). The CDR3 extends over 16 amino acids. V was pared by 0 bases and J by 2 bases, with 8 bases between. Germline V gene lookup returns CDR1 LGHNA and CDR2 YSLEER. In DNA, the CDR3 is TGCGCCAGCAGCCAAGAGTCGGGGACTGGGGCCAACGTCCTGACTTTC. Residues: CASSQESGTGANVLTF.

The V gene is TRBV28, the J gene TRBJ2-1, with D possibly matching TRBD1 (5 bases). The CDR3 sequence is 14 residues long. Trimming removed 5 bases from V and 9 bases from J, with 17 bases in between. Germline values: CDR1 MDHEN, CDR2 SYDVKM. CDR3 nucleotides: TGTGCCAGCAGTCAATCGACAGTGCAGGTTGAGCAGTTCTTC. Its translation is CASSQSTVQVEQFF.

The V and J genes are TRBV9 and TRBJ2-1; tentative D call: TRBD2 (7 bases). Germline V gene lookup returns CDR1 SGDLS and CDR2 YYNGEE. The CDR3 runs to 16 residues. Deletions cut 3 bases from V and 3 bases from J, with 16 bases between. The CDR3 protein is CASSASGGGSYNEQFF. The DNA for the CDR3 is TGTGCCAGCAGCGCCTCTGGGGGCGGGAGCTACAATGAGCAGTTCTTC. The complete variable domain, with remaining parts taken from reference TRBV9 and TRBJ2-1, reads DSGVTQTPKHLITATGQRVTLRCSPRSGDLSVYWYQQSLDQGLQFLIQYYNGEERAKGNILERFSAQQFPDLHSELNLSSLELGDSALYFCASSASGGGSYNEQFFGPGTRLTVL.

V is TRBV27 and J is TRBJ2-5; TRBD2 matches 10 bases. Germline values: CDR1 MNHEY, CDR2 SMNVEV (reference sequence). The CDR3 spans 16 residues. J was trimmed by 4 bases and V by 4 bases; bases with no gene match: 9. The chain's CDR3 is CASSSQTSGRGETQYF. The CDR3 DNA reads as TGTGCCAGCAGTTCCCAGACTAGCGGGCGGGGAGAGACCCAGTACTTC.

The chain carries TRBV9 and TRBJ2-1, with D unresolved. The CDR3 runs 15 residues. V lost 3 bases to trimming and J lost 1 base, with 11 bases between them. CDR1 SGDLS and CDR2 YYNGEE come from the germline V gene. The CDR3 protein is CASSADGVSYNEQFF. CDR3 coding DNA: TGTGCCAGCAGCGCGGACGGAGTATCCTACAATGAGCAGTTCTTC.

This clone was seen only once. V is TRBV28 and J is TRBJ1-2, with 7 bases lining up with TRBD1. With 5 bases clipped from V and 5 bases from J, the junction kept 17 bases outside the gene matches. Germline lookup yields CDR1 MDHEN and CDR2 SYDVKM. CDR3 length: 17 amino acids. The chain's CDR3 is CASSTDAEGAGGYGYTF. Written as DNA, the CDR3 is TGTGCCAGCAGTACCGATGCGGAGGGGGCAGGGGGTTATGGCTACACCTTC.

J is TRBJ2-7 and V is TRBV15; 9 bases align to TRBD2. There are 14 residues in the CDR3. Germline trimming cut 3 bases from V and 3 bases from J; bases unmatched to any gene: 3. The germline gives CDR1 LNHNV, CDR2 YYDKDF (reference sequence). The CDR3 DNA is TGTGCCACCAGCAGGGCTAGCGGGGACTACGAGCAGTACTTC. Protein sequence: CATSRASGDYEQYF.

CDR3 in DNA: TGTGCCAGCAGCTCCTCGACTAGCGGAAACACAGATACGCAGTATTTT. Its protein product is CASSSSTSGNTDTQYF. The chain is built from TRBV7-9 and TRBJ2-3; 9 bases align to TRBD2. The CDR3 is 16 residues long. V shed 4 bases and J 2 bases; nucleotides not matched to a gene: 7. Germline V gene data show CDR1 as SEHNR and CDR2 as FQNEAQ (reference sequence).

The chain carries TRBV7-2 and TRBJ2-5; D is ambiguous. Trimming removed 5 bases at V and 2 bases at J, with 15 bases between. This CDR3 has 15 amino acids. CDR1 and CDR2 from the germline V gene are SGHTA and FQGNSA. The CDR3 region has the DNA TGTGCCAGCAGCCACCAAAACCTGATACAAGAGACCCAGTACTTC. It specifies CASSHQNLIQETQYF.

This rearrangement joins TRBV7-9 to TRBJ2-1; 16 bases map to TRBD2. After removal of 6 bases from V and 9 bases from J, the junction contained 14 bases not matched to a gene. The CDR3 has 18 amino acids. Germline V gene lookup returns CDR1 SEHNR and CDR2 FQNEAQ (reference sequence). The CDR3 here is CASSHLSGTSGRAGEQFF. In nucleotides, the CDR3 is TGTGCCAGCAGTCATTTGTCTGGGACTAGCGGGAGGGCCGGTGAGCAGTTCTTC. The whole variable domain, remainder taken from reference TRBV7-9 and TRBJ2-1, is DTGVSQNPRHKITKRGQNVTFRCDPISEHNRLYWYRQTLGQGPEFLTYFQNEAQLEKSRLLSDRFSAERPKGSFSTLEIQRTEQGDSAMYLCASSHLSGTSGRAGEQFFGPGTRLTVL.

The chain is built from TRBV7-6 and TRBJ2-3; 8 bases agree with TRBD1. The length of the CDR3 is 15 residues. Trimming took 4 bases from V and 2 from J; bases not matched to a gene: 5. Germline V gene lookup returns CDR1 SGHVS and CDR2 FNYEAQ. CDR3 nucleotides: TGTGCCAGCAGCTGGGGACAGGCGAACACAGATACGCAGTATTTT. The encoded protein is CASSWGQANTDTQYF.

The chain recombines TRBV5-1 with TRBJ2-3, with TRBD1 matching 7 bases. CDR3 size: 15 residues. Germline CDR1 SGHRS, CDR2 YFSETQ. Trimming cost V 4 bases and J 3 bases; bases outside gene matches: 8. CDR3 DNA: TGCGCCAGCAGCCCAACAGGGGTAGGAACAGATACGCAGTATTTT. Translated: CASSPTGVGTDTQYF.

The chain joins TRBV6-5 to TRBJ2-5, with D perhaps TRBD2 (6 bases). With 2 bases removed from V and 11 bases from J, the gap between germline ends came to 12 bases. The CDR3 is 12 amino acids. Germline V CDR1 and CDR2: MNHEY, SVGAGI. The CDR3 here is CASSYSGGEQYF. CDR3 bases: TGTGCCAGCAGTTACAGTGGAGGGGAGCAGTACTTC.

CDR3 nucleotide sequence: TGTGCCAGCAGCGTAGGAGTGGGACTGTCCTACGAGCAGTACTTC. It codes for CASSVGVGLSYEQYF. The gene calls are TRBV9 and TRBJ2-7; D is perhaps TRBD2 (6 bases). The CDR3 extends over 15 amino acids. The V gene lost 0 bases and the J gene lost 1 base, with 11 bases spanning the gap. From germline, CDR1 is SGDLS and CDR2 YYNGEE.

This chain uses TRBV15 with TRBJ1-4; D uncertain. The CDR3 contains 16 residues. Per germline, CDR1 LNHNV and CDR2 YYDKDF (reference sequence). V was pared by 5 bases and J by 0 bases, with 13 bases between. CDR3 protein: CATSFFLGATNEKLFF. The DNA for the CDR3 is TGTGCCACCAGCTTCTTCTTAGGTGCAACTAATGAAAAACTGTTTTTT.

Comments on this clone: This sample includes further DNA sequences coding for the same CDR3. This chain joins TRBV18 and TRBJ2-7; D unresolved. Trimming pared 0 bases from V and 4 bases from J, leaving 7 bases between. The CDR3 contains 13 residues. Germline loops: CDR1 KGHSH, CDR2 LQKENI. Written as DNA, the CDR3 is TGTGCCAGCTCACCACCAACCGGGTACGAGCAGTACTTC. It codes for CASSPPTGYEQYF.